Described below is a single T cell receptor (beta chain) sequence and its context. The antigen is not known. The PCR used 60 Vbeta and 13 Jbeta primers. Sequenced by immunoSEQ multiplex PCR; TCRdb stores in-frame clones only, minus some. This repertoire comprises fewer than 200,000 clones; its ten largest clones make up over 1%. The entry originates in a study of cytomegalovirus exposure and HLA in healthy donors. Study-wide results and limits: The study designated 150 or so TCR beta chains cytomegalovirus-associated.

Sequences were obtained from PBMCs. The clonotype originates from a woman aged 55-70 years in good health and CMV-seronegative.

CDR3: CASSEEDWREANEQFF. The CDR3 region has the DNA TGTGCCAGCAGTGAGGAGGACTGGCGGGAGGCGAATGAGCAGTTCTTC. The V gene is TRBV6-1, the J gene TRBJ2-1; 8 bases are a match to TRBD2. The V gene end was trimmed by 3 bases and the J gene end by 7 bases; junction bases not matched to a gene: 11. CDR1 MNHNS and CDR2 SASEGT come from the germline V gene. This CDR3 has 16 residues.